This passage covers 3 T cell receptor beta chains from one sample sequenced in a study of cytotoxic CD8 clonotypes in ibrutinib-treated CLL. Clones were sequenced by immunoSEQ multiplex PCR, and TCRdb holds only the in-frame ones, with some missing. The data contain about 140,000 clones, 91% of them singletons. The specimen comprised PBMCs, sampled after 12 months of ibrutinib treatment. Receptors originate from a human donor with chronic lymphocytic leukemia.

This chain uses TRBV7-3 with TRBJ2-5, with D perhaps TRBD2 (6 bases). Germline V CDR1 and CDR2: SGHTA, FQGTGA. The CDR3 contains 14 residues. V lost 0 bases, J lost 9 bases, and 14 bases lay in between. CDR3 nucleotide sequence: TGTGCCAGCAGCTTAACTAGCGGTGCGCCACCCCAGTACTTC. This codes for CASSLTSGAPPQYF.

Points on this clone: The same CDR3 can be traced to other DNA sequences in this sample. The V gene is TRBV9, the J gene TRBJ2-7, with TRBD2 matching 9 bases. The germline gives CDR1 SGDLS, CDR2 YYNGEE. J gave up 6 bases and V 7 bases, and 11 bases lay outside the gene matches. CDR3 length equals 14 residues. The CDR3 loop is CASAEGLAGPEQYF. The DNA for the CDR3 is TGTGCCAGCGCAGAGGGGCTAGCGGGACCCGAGCAGTACTTC. Full variable domain (outside the CDR3, taken from reference TRBV9 and TRBJ2-7): DSGVTQTPKHLITATGQRVTLRCSPRSGDLSVYWYQQSLDQGLQFLIQYYNGEERAKGNILERFSAQQFPDLHSELNLSSLELGDSALYFCASAEGLAGPEQYFGPGTRLTVT.

J is TRBJ2-7 and V is TRBV28, with TRBD2 identical over 7 bases. Matching the DNA end better, TRBJ2-1 makes the J call doubtful. The CDR3 totals 13 residues. The germline gives CDR1 MDHEN, CDR2 SYDVKM. The CDR3: CASSLHGRPGQFF. Here the CDR3 DNA reads TGTGCCAGCAGTTTGCACGGGAGGCCTGGGCAGTTCTTC.